This TCR beta chain derives from a study of tumor and adjacent non-tumor tissue in lung cancer. On the study more broadly: The patients, 10 to 11 men and five or six women, were roughly 31 to 85 with stage I to III disease. On average, productive TCRbeta reads reached about 4.17 million per sample.

This clonotype was seen just once. Antigen unknown. RNA was extracted from bulk tissue without any cell sorting. Study-wide points: Top 100 clones took a larger repertoire share in normal lung. Higher tumor TCR diversity was associated with shorter survival.

A modified ARM-PCR protocol with three rounds of nested PCR amplified TCRbeta. TCRdb re-called the multiplex PCR reads through MiXCR, storing one row per CDR3 protein. The table records roughly 75,000 distinct CDR3 sequences, under 80% of them present only once. Sequencing was done on a sample of lung tumor tissue. The TCR originated in a woman between 45 and 65 years old with non-small cell lung cancer.

The chain's CDR3 is CSVDSTGRDSGNTIYF. The CDR3 region has the DNA TGCAGCGTTGATAGCACAGGCAGAGACAGTGGAAACACCATATATTTT. V is TRBV29-1 and J is TRBJ1-3; TRBD1 is a possible D gene (5 bases). The V end lost 3 bases, the J end lost 3 bases, and 18 bases lay between the germline ends. The CDR3 loop spans 16 amino acids. Germline V gene data show CDR1 as SQVTM and CDR2 as ANQGSEA. The whole variable domain, remainder taken from reference TRBV29-1 and TRBJ1-3, is SAVISQKPSRDICQRGTSLTIQCQVDSQVTMMFWYRQQPGQSLTLIATANQGSEATYESGFVIDKFPISRPNLTFSTLTVSNMSPEDSSIYLCSVDSTGRDSGNTIYFGEGSWLTVV.